This entry features one TCR beta chain sequence. These data are taken from a study of shared clonotypes between healthy human individuals. For the study at large: Three plates each covered CD4 naive and memory; CD8 naive two, CD8 memory one.

The repertoire was sequenced with immunoSEQ multiplex PCR; TCRdb's copy has only in-frame clones and lacks some. The sample holds 2 million to 2.5 million clones, approximately 94% seen once. There are 18 residues in the CDR3. The sample taken for sequencing was naive CD4+ T cells sorted from blood. Subset indicated: CD45RA+ positively selected. This clonotype originated in a man aged 18 to 30 in good health. This chain links TRBV21-1 with TRBJ2-7; the table's D call TRBD2 went unverified against the DNA. TRBV21-1 is tagged as a pseudogene. The CDR3 sequence: CASSKESASAGGFHEQYF. CDR3 DNA sequence: TGTGCCAGCAGCAAAGAGTCGGCCTCGGCGGGAGGGTTCCACGAGCAGTACTTC.